This T cell receptor beta chain came from a study of OX40 agonist ivuxolimab in advanced cancers. Study results and limitations: Nonresponders included some who also had low normalized T-cell clonal expansion. Clones of CD4+ and CD8+ blood T cells grew by week 6 at doses of 0.1 to 3.0 mg/kg. Among the lowest levels of clonal expansion were found in partial responders at 0.1-3.0 mg/kg. More expanded clones were found, on average, in CD8+ than in CD4+ T cells.

Sequencing was performed with immunoSEQ multiplex PCR; in TCRdb, only in-frame clones are kept and a portion is missing. There are more than 75,000 clones in the sample; 75% to 90% occur only once, and over 4.5% lies in the top ten. This clone was seen more than once but under ten times. Its antigen is undetermined. The sequenced sample was CD4+ or CD8+ T cells sorted from blood, obtained in a trial of the OX40 agonist ivuxolimab. The TCR originated in an adult with an advanced solid tumor such as melanoma, head and neck, liver or kidney cancer.

The CDR3 sequence is CAWSRGQNQPQHF. The CDR3 nucleotides are TGTGCCTGGAGTCGCGGTCAAAATCAGCCCCAGCATTTT. The chain combines TRBV30 with TRBJ1-5; no clear D gene. The CDR3 extends over 13 amino acids. Germline lookup yields CDR1 GTSNPN and CDR2 SVGIG (reference sequence). The V and J ends lost 2 bases and 4 bases respectively, with 9 bases between them.